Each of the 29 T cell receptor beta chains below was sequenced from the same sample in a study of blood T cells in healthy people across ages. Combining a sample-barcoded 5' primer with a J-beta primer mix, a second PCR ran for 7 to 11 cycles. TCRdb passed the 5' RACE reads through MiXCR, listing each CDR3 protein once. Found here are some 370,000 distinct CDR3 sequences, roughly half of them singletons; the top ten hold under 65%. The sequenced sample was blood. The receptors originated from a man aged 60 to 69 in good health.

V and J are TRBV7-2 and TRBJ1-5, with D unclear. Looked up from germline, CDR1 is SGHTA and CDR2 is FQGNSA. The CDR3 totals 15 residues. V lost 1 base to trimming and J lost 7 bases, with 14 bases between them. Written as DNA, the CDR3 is TGTGCCAGCAGCTTAGATGGGCAGTCGCAACAGCCCCAGCATTTT. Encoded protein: CASSLDGQSQQPQHF.

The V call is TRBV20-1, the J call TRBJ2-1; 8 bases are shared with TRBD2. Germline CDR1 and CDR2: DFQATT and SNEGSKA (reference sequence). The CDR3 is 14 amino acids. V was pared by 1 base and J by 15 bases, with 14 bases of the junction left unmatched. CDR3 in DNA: TGCAGTGCTAGAGGTTCGCCTAGCGGGCGTACCCCGTTCTTC. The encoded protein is CSARGSPSGRTPFF.

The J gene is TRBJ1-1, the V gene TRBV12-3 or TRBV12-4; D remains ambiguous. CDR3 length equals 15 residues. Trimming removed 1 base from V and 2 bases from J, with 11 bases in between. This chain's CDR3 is CASSLVGRLNTEAFF. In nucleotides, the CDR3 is TGTGCCAGCAGTTTAGTTGGCAGACTAAACACTGAAGCTTTCTTT.

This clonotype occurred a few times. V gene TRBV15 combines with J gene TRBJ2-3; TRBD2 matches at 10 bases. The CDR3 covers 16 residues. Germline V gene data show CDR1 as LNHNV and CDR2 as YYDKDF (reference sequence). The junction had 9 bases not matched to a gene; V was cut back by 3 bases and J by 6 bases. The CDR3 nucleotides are TGTGCCACCAGCAGGGAGACTAGCGGGCCACGGGATACGCAGTATTTT. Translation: CATSRETSGPRDTQYF.

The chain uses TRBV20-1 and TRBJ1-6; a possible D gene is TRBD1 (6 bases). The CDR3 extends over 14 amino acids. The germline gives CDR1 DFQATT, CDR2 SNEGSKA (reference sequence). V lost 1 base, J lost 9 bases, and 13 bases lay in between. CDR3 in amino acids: CSARVWTDGSPLHF. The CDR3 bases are TGCAGTGCTAGAGTGTGGACAGATGGTTCACCCCTCCACTTT.

Here the CDR3 DNA reads TGTGCCACCAGCAGAGAAAGAAGAAATGAGCAGTTCTTC. Its protein product is CATSRERRNEQFF. V is TRBV15 and J is TRBJ2-1; D is uncertain. The germline V gene encodes CDR1 LNHNV and CDR2 YYDKDF (reference sequence). The CDR3 extends over 13 amino acids. The V gene lost 0 bases and the J gene lost 7 bases, with 7 bases spanning the gap.

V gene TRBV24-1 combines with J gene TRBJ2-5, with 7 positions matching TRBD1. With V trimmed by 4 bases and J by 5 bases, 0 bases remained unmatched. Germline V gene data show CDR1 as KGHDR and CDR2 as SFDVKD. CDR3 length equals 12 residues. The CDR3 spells CATSDRGETQYF. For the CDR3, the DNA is TGTGCCACCAGTGACAGGGGGGAGACCCAGTACTTC.

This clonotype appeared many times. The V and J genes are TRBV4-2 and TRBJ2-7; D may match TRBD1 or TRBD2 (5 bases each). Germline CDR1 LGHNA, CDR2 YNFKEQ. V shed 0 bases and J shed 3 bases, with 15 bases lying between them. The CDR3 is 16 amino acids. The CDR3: CASSQDASGRIYEQYF. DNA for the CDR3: TGTGCCAGCAGCCAAGACGCCTCGGGACGGATCTACGAGCAGTACTTC.

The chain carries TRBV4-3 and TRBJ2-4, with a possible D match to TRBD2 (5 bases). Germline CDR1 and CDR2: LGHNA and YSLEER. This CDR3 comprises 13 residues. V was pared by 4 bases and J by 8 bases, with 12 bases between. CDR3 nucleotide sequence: TGCGCCAGCAGCCTGGACCTGGGAGACATTCAGTACTTC. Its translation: CASSLDLGDIQYF.

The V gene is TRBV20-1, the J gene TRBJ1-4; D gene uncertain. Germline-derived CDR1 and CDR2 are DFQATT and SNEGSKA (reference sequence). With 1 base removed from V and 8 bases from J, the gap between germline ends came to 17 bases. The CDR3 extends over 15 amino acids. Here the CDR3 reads CSARGLNLAWEKLFF. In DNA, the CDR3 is TGCAGTGCTAGAGGGTTGAATCTCGCTTGGGAAAAACTGTTTTTT.

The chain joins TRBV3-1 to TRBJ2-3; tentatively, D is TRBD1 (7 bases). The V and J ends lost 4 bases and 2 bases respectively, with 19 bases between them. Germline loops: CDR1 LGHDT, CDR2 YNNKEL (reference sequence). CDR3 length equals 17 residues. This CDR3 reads CASSPSVTGRDTDTQYF. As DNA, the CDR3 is TGTGCCAGCAGCCCGTCAGTGACAGGGCGGGACACAGATACGCAGTATTTT.

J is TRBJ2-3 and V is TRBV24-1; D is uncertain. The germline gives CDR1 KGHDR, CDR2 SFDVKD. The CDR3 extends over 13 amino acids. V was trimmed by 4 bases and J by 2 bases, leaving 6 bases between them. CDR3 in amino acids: CATSDPYTDTQYF. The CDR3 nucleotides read TGTGCCACCAGTGACCCCTACACAGATACGCAGTATTTT.

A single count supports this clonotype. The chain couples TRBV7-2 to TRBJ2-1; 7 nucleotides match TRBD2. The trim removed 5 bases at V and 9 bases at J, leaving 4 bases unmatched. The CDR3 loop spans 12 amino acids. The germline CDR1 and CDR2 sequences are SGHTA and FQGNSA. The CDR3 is CASSPGEGEQFF. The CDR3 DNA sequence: TGTGCCAGCAGCCCCGGGGAGGGTGAGCAGTTCTTC.

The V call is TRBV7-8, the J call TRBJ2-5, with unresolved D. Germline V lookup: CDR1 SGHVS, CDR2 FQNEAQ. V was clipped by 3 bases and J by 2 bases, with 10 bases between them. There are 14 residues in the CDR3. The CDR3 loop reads CASSFFSLQETQYF. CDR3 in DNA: TGTGCCAGCAGCTTCTTCTCCTTACAAGAGACCCAGTACTTC.

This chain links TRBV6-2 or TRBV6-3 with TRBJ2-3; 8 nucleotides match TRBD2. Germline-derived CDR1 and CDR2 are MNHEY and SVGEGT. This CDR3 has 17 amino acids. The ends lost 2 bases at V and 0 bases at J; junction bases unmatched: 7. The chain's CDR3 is CASSYPTSGPSTDTQYF. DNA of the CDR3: TGTGCCAGCAGTTACCCCACTAGCGGACCTAGCACAGATACGCAGTATTTT.

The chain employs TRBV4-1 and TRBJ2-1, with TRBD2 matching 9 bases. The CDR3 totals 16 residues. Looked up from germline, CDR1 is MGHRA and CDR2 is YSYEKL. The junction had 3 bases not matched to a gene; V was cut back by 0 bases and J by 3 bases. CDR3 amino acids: CASSQDSSGNYNEQFF. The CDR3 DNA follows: TGCGCCAGCAGCCAAGATTCTAGCGGGAACTACAATGAGCAGTTCTTC.

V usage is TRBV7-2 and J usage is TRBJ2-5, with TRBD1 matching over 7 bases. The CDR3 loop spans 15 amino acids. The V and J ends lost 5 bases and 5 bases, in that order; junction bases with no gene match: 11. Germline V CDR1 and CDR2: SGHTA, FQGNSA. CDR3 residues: CASSPRALGQETQYF. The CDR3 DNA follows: TGTGCCAGCAGCCCCCGGGCGTTGGGACAGGAGACCCAGTACTTC.

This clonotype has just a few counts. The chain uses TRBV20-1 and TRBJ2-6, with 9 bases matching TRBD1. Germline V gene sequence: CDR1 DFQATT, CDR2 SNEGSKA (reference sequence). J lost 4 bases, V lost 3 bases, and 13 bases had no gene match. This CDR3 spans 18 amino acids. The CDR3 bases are TGCAGTGCTAGTAATCCCGGGACAGGGTTCGGAGGGGCCAACGTCCTGACTTTC. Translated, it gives CSASNPGTGFGGANVLTF.

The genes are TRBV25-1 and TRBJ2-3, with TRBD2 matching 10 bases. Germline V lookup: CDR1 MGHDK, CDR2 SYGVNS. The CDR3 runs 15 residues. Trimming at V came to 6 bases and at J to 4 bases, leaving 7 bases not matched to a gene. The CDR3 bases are TGTGCCAGCAGAACGAGCGGGAGGGCCCCAGATACGCAGTATTTT. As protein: CASRTSGRAPDTQYF.

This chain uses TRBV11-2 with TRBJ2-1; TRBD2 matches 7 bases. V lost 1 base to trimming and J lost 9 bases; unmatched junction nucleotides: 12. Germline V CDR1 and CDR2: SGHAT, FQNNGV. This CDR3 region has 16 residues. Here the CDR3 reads CASSLVDGRIQGEQFF. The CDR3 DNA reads TGTGCCAGCAGCTTAGTGGACGGGAGGATACAAGGTGAGCAGTTCTTC. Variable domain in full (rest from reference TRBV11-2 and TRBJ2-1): EAGVAQSPRYKIIEKRQSVAFWCNPISGHATLYWYQQILGQGPKLLIQFQNNGVVDDSQLPKDRFSAERLKGVDSTLKIQPAKLEDSAVYLCASSLVDGRIQGEQFFGPGTRLTVL.

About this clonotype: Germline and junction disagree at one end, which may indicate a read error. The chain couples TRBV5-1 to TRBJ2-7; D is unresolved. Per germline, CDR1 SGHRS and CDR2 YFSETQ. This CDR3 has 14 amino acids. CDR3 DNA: TGCGCCAGCAGCTTGCCCCGGGCCCCCTACAAGCAGTACTTC. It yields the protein CASSLPRAPYKQYF.

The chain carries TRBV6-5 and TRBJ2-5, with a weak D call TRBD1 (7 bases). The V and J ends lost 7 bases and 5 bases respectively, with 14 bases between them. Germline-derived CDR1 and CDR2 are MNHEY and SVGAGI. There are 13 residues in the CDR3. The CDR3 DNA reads TGTGCCAGCACGGGCCCAGGGGGGGAGACCCAGTACTTC. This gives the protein CASTGPGGETQYF.

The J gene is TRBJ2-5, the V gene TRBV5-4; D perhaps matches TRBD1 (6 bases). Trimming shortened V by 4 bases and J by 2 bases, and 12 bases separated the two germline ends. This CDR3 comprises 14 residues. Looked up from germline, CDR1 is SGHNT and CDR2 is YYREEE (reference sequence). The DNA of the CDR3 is TGTGCCAGCAGCCAAACGGACAGACAAGAGACCCAGTACTTC. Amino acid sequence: CASSQTDRQETQYF.

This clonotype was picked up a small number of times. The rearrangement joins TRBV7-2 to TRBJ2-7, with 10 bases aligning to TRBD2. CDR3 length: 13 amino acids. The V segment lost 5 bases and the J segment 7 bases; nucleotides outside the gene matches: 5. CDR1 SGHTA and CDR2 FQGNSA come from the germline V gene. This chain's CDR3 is CASSASGSREQYF. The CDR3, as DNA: TGTGCCAGCAGCGCTAGCGGGAGTAGAGAGCAGTACTTC.

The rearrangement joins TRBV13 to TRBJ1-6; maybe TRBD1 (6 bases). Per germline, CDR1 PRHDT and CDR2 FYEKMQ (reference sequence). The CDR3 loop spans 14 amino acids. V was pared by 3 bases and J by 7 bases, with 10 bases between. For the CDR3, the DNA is TGTGCCAGCAGCTTCAGGGGATTCAATTCACCCCTCCACTTT. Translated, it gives CASSFRGFNSPLHF.

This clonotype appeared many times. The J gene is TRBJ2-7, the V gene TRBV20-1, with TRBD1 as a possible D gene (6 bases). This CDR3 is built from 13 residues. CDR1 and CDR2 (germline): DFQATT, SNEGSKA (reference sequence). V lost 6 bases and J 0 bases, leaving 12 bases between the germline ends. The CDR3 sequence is CSARGSVSYEQYF. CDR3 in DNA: TGCAGTGCCAGGGGCTCTGTCTCCTACGAGCAGTACTTC.

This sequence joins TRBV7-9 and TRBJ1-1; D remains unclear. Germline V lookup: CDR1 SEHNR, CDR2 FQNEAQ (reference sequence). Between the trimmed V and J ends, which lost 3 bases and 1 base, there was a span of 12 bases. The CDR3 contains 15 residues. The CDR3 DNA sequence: TGTGCCAGCAGCTTCCCCCTCGGAGCGAACACTGAAGCTTTCTTT. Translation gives CASSFPLGANTEAFF.

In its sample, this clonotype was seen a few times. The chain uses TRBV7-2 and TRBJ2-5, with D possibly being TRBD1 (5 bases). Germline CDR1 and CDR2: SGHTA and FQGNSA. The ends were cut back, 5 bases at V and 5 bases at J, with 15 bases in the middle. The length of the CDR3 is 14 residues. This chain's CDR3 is CASSIGQGRETQYF. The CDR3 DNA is TGTGCCAGCAGCATTGGTCAGGGTAGGGAGACCCAGTACTTC.

The CDR3 region is CASSLVKGGNEQYF. The CDR3 DNA reads TGCGCCAGCAGCTTGGTAAAGGGGGGCAATGAGCAGTACTTC. The chain joins TRBV5-1 to TRBJ2-7; D is possibly TRBD1 or TRBD2 (6 bases each). The CDR3 extends over 14 amino acids. Looked up from germline, CDR1 is SGHRS and CDR2 is YFSETQ. The V end was cut by 0 bases, the J end by 7 bases, with 14 bases between.